This T cell receptor beta chain comes out of a study of blood T cell repertoires in COVID-19. Study details: COVID-19 samples, acute and convalescent, were from the United States, Italy and Spain. Nucleic acid was either cDNA or gDNA, and it came from T cells, B-cell-depleted T cells, or PBMCs.

The CDR3 is 18 residues long. With V trimmed by 4 bases and J by 5 bases, 19 bases remained unmatched. Germline assignment: CDR1 SGDLS and CDR2 YYNGEE. The repertoire was sequenced with immunoSEQ multiplex PCR; TCRdb's copy has only in-frame clones and lacks some. The repertoire has some 22,000 clones, over 80% of them found once; the top ten carry roughly 20%. The TCR sequence derives from an elderly man with active or convalescent COVID-19. The material sequenced was peripheral blood. The rearrangement links TRBV9 to TRBJ2-5, with 8 positions matching TRBD2. The CDR3 here is CASSPHPGTSGVSETQYF. The CDR3 nucleotides are TGTGCCAGCAGCCCCCACCCCGGGACTAGTGGGGTCTCGGAGACCCAGTACTTC.